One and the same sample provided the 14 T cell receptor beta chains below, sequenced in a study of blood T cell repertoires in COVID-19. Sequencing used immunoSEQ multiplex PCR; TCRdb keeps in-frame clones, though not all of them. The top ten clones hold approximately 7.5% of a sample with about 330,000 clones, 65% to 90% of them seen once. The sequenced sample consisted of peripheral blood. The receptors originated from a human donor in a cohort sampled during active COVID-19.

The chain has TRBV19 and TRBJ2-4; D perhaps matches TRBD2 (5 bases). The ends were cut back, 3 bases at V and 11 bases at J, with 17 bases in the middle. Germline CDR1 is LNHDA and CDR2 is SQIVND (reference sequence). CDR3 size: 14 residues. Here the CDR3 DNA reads TGTGCCAGTAGTATCGGGCCAAATGAGGGCTTTCAGTACTTC. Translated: CASSIGPNEGFQYF. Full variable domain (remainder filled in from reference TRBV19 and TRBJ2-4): DGGITQSPKYLFRKEGQNVTLSCEQNLNHDAMYWYRQDPGQGLRLIYYSQIVNDFQKGDIAEGYSVSREKKESFPLTVTSAQKNPTAFYLCASSIGPNEGFQYFGAGTRLSVL.

CDR3 DNA sequence: TGCGCCAGCAGCTTTGAGGGCTCTGGAAACACCATATATTTT. Translated, it gives CASSFEGSGNTIYF. The chain employs TRBV5-1 and TRBJ1-3; D unclear. The CDR3 sequence is 14 residues long. V was pared by 2 bases and J by 0 bases, with 6 bases between. From germline, CDR1 is SGHRS and CDR2 YFSETQ.

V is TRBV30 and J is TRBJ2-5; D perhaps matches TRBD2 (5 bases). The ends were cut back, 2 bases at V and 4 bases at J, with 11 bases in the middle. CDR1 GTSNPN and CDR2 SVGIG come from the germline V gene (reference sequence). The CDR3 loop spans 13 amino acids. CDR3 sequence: CAWSYPGVETQYF. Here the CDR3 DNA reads TGTGCCTGGAGTTACCCCGGGGTAGAGACCCAGTACTTC.

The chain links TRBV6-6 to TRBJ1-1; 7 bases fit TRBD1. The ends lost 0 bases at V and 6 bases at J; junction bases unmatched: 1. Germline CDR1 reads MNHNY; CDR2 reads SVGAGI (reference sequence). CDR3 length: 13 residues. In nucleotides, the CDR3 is TGTGCCAGCAGTTACTCCACAGGGGCTGAAGCTTTCTTT. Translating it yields CASSYSTGAEAFF.

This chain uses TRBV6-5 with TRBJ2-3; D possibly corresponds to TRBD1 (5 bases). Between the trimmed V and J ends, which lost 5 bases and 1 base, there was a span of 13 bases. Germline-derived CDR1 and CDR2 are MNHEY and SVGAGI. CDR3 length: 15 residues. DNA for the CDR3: TGTGCCAGCAGTAGTTCTGGGGCCGGCACAGATACGCAGTATTTT. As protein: CASSSSGAGTDTQYF.

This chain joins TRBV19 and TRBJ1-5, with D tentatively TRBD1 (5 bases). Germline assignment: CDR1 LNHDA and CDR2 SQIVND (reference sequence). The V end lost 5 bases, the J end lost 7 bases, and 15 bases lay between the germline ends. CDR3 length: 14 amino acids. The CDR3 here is CASSWGRVGQPQHF. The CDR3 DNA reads TGTGCCAGTAGTTGGGGCAGGGTCGGACAGCCCCAGCATTTT.

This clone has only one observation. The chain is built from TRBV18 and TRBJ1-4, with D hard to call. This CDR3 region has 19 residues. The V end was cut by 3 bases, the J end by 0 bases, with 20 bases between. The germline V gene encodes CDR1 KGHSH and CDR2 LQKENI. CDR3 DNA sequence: TGTGCCAGCTCACCGTCATTGGCGGGGAGAGGTGCAACTAATGAAAAACTGTTTTTT. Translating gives CASSPSLAGRGATNEKLFF.

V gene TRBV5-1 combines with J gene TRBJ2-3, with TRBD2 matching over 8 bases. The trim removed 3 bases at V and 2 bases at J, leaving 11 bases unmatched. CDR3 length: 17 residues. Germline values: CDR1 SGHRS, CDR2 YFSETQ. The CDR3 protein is CASSSTLSGVLTDTQYF. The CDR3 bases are TGCGCCAGCAGCTCCACCCTTAGCGGGGTCCTCACAGATACGCAGTATTTT.

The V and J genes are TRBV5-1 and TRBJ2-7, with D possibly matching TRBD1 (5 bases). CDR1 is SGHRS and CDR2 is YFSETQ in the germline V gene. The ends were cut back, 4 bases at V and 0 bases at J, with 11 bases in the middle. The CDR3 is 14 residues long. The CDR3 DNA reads TGCGCCAGCAGCAAACAGGTTAGCTCCTACGAGCAGTACTTC. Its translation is CASSKQVSSYEQYF.

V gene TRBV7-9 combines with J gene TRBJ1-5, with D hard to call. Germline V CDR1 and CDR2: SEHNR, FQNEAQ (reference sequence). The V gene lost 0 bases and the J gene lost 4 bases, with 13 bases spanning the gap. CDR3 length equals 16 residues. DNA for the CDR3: TGTGCCAGCAGCTTAGCGGTTACAGAGAAGAATCAGCCCCAGCATTTT. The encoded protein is CASSLAVTEKNQPQHF.

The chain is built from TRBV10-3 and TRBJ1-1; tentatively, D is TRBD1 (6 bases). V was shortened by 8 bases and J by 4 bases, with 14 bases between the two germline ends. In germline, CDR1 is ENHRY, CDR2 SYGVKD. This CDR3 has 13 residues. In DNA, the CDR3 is TGTGCCATCGGGTCGGGGGGGCTCACTGAAGCTTTCTTT. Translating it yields CAIGSGGLTEAFF.

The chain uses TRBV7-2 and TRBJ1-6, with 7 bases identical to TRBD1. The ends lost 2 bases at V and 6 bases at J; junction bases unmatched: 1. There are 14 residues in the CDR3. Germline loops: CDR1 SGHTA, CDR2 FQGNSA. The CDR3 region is CASSLQGVNSPLHF. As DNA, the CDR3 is TGTGCCAGCAGCTTACAGGGGGTTAATTCACCCCTCCACTTT.

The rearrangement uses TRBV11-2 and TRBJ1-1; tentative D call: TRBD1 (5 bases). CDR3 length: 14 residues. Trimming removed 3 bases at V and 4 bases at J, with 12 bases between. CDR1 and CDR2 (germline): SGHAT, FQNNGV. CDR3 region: CASSFHRSGTEAFF. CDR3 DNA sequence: TGTGCCAGCAGCTTCCACAGGTCGGGCACTGAAGCTTTCTTT.

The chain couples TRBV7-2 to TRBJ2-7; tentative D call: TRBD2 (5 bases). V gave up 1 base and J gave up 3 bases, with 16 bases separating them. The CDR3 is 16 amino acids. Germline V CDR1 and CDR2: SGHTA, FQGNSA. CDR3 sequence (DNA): TGTGCCAGCAGCTTAGGCGCCCGGCGGGTCCTCTACGAGCAGTACTTC. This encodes CASSLGARRVLYEQYF.